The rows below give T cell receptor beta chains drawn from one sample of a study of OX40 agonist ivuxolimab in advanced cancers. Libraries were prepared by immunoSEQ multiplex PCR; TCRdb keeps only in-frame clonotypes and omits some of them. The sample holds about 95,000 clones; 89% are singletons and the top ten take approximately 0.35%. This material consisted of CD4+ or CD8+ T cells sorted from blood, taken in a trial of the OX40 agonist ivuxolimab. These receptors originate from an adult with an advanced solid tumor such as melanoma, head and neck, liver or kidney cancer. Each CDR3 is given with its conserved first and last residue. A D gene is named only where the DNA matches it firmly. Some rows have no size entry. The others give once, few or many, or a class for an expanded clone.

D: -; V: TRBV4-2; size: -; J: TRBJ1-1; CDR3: CASSQQTGQMNTEAFF; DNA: TGTGCCAGCAGCCAACAAACCGGACAGATGAACACTGAAGCTTTCTTT
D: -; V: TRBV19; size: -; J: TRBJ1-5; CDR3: CASSRGGGTVRNQPQHF; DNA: TGTGCCAGTAGTCGTGGTGGGGGCACAGTGAGGAATCAGCCCCAGCATTTT
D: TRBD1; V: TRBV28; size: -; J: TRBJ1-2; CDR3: CASRFYDRGGYTF; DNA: TGTGCCAGCAGGTTTTACGACAGGGGTGGCTACACCTTC
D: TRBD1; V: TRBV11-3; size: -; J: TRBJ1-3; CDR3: CARLTVFGQEGNTIYF; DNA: TGTGCCAGACTTACTGTCTTCGGACAGGAGGGAAACACCATATATTTT
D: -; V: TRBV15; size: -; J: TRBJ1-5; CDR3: CATSRFRARNQPQHF; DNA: TGTGCCACCAGCAGATTCAGGGCCCGGAATCAGCCCCAGCATTTT
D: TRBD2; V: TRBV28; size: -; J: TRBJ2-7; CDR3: CASSPGTSGTEQYF; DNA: TGTGCCAGCAGTCCAGGGACTAGCGGAACGGAGCAGTACTTC
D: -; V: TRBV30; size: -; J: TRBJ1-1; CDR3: CAWSDSGTAAAVAFF; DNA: TGTGCCTGGAGCGATTCCGGGACGGCCGCGGCGGTCGCTTTCTTT
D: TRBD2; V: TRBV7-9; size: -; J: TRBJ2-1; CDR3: CASSLPNSGGTNEQFF; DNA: TGTGCCAGCAGCCTACCCAATAGCGGGGGGACTAATGAGCAGTTCTTC
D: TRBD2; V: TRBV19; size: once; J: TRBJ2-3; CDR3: CASSKTSGDRTDTQYF; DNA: TGTGCCAGTAGTAAGACTAGCGGGGACCGCACAGATACGCAGTATTTT
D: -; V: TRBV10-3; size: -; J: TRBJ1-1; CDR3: CAISSGDLNTEAFF; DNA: TGTGCCATCAGCTCAGGGGACCTGAACACTGAAGCTTTCTTT
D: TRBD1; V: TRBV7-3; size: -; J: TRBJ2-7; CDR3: CASSRDRENEQYF; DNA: TGTGCCAGCAGCCGGGACAGGGAGAACGAGCAGTACTTC
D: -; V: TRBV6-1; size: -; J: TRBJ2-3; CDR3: CASSDSHTDTQYF; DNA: TGTGCCAGCAGTGACTCCCACACAGATACGCAGTATTTT
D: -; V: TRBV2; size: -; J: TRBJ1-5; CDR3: CASSEVGSNQPQHF; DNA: TGTGCCAGCAGTGAAGTGGGTAGCAATCAGCCCCAGCATTTT
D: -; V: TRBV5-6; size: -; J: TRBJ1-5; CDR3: CASSLDYWTFYNQPQHF; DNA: TGTGCCAGCAGCTTGGACTACTGGACATTTTACAATCAGCCCCAGCATTTT
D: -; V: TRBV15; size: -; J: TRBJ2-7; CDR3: CATSRDRNSYEQYF; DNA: TGTGCCACCAGCAGAGATCGTAACTCCTACGAGCAGTACTTC
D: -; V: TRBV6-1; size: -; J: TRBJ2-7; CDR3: CASYLEQAFPPEQYF; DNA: TGTGCCAGTTACCTAGAACAGGCCTTTCCCCCCGAGCAGTACTTC
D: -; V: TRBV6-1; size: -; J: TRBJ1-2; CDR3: CASSWLYGYTF; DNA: TGTGCCAGCAGTTGGTTGTATGGCTACACCTTC
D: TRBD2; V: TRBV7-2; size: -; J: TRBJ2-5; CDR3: CASSPAPGGARTQYF; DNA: TGTGCCAGCAGCCCGGCCCCCGGGGGGGCGAGGACCCAGTACTTC
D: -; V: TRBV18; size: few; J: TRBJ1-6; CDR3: CASSPRQTLNSPLHF; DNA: TGTGCCAGCTCACCTCGACAGACCTTAAATTCACCCCTCCACTTT
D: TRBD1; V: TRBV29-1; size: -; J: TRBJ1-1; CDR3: CSVTGDENTEAFF; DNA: TGCAGCGTTACAGGGGATGAGAACACTGAAGCTTTCTTT
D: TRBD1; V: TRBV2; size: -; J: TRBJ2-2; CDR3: CASRGQARVTGELFF; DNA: TGTGCCAGCAGAGGACAGGCCAGAGTGACCGGGGAGCTGTTTTTT
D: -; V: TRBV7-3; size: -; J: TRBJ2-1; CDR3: CASSLTTSSYNEQFF; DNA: TGTGCCAGCAGCTTAACGACGAGCTCCTACAATGAGCAGTTCTTC
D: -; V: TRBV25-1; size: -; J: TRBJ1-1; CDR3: CASMGRGSNTEAFF; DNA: TGTGCCAGCATGGGCAGGGGCTCGAACACTGAAGCTTTCTTT
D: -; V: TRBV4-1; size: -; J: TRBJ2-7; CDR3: CASSQDSRGRDYEQYF; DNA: TGCGCCAGCAGCCAAGATTCCCGGGGCAGGGACTACGAGCAGTACTTC
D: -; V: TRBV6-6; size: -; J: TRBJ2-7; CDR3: CASSPSQDEQYF; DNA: TGTGCCAGCAGTCCATCACAGGACGAGCAGTACTTC
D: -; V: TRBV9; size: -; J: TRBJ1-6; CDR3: CASSVVGGTNSPLHF; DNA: TGTGCCAGCAGCGTAGTTGGCGGGACGAATTCACCCCTCCACTTT
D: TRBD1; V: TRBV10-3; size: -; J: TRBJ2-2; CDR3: CAISEFSGGRHTGELFF; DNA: TGTGCCATCAGTGAATTCTCAGGGGGAAGACACACCGGGGAGCTGTTTTTT
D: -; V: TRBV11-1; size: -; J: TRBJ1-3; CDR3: CASSLDLPSGNTIYF; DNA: TGTGCCAGCAGCTTAGATCTCCCATCTGGAAACACCATATATTTT
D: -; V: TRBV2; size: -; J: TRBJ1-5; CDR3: CASSTDLSNQPQHF; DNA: TGTGCCAGCTCGACAGACCTTAGCAATCAGCCCCAGCATTTT
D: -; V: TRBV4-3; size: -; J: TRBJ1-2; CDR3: CASSQEIGVSYGYTF; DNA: TGCGCCAGCAGCCAAGAAATTGGGGTGTCCTATGGCTACACCTTC
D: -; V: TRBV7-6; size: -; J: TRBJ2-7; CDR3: CASSPLIGF; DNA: TGTGCCAGCAGCCCTTTGATAGGCTTC
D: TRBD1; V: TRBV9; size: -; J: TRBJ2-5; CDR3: CASSVTGETQYF; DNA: TGTGCCAGCAGCGTGACAGGGGAGACCCAGTACTTC
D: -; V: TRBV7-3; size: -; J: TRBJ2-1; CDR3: CASSPLFAPNYNEQFF; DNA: TGTGCCAGCAGCCCCCTTTTTGCCCCCAACTACAATGAGCAGTTCTTC
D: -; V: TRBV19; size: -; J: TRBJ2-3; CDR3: CASDPGGDTQYF; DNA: TGTGCCAGTGATCCCGGGGGAGATACGCAGTATTTT
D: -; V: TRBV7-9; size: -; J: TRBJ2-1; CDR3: CASSLARRYNEQFF; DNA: TGTGCCAGCAGCTTAGCACGGAGATACAATGAGCAGTTCTTC
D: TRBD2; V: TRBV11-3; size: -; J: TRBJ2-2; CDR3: CASRGREDTGELFF; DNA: TGTGCCAGCAGGGGGCGGGAGGACACCGGGGAGCTGTTTTTT
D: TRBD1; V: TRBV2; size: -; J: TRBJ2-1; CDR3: CASSGQGVRNEQFF; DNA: TGTGCCAGCAGTGGACAGGGGGTAAGGAATGAGCAGTTCTTC
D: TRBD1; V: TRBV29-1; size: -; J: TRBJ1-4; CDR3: CSVLGGQSNEKLFF; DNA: TGCAGCGTTCTTGGGGGACAGAGTAATGAAAAACTGTTTTTT
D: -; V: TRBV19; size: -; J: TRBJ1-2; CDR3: CASSQRQDLYGYTF; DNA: TGTGCCAGTAGTCAACGACAGGACCTCTATGGCTACACCTTC
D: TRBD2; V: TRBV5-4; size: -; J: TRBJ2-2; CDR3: CASSKLARTGELFF; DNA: TGTGCCAGCAGCAAACTAGCGAGGACCGGGGAGCTGTTTTTT
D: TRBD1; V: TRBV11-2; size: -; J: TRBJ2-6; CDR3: CASSLETGPVSGANVLTF; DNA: TGTGCCAGCAGCCTAGAGACAGGGCCTGTCTCTGGGGCCAACGTCCTGACTTTC
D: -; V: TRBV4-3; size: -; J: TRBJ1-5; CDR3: CASSLRTGGGQPQHF; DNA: TGCGCCAGCAGCCTAAGAACCGGTGGAGGTCAGCCCCAGCATTTT